This T cell receptor beta chain was identified during a study of blood T cell repertoires in COVID-19. Sequenced by immunoSEQ multiplex PCR; TCRdb stores in-frame clones only, minus some. The table includes some 120,000 clones, about 92% detected once. V dropped 2 bases and J dropped 5; count of bases not matched to a gene: 5. The CDR3 loop spans 15 amino acids. The germline V gene has CDR1 MNHEY and CDR2 SVGAGI. Seattle enrolled patients during active infection and tracked them longitudinally. The chain is built from TRBV6-5 and TRBJ2-5; 10 bases are a match to TRBD2. The sequencing input was peripheral blood. The sequence was obtained from a man aged 60 to 69 with COVID-19, enrolled during active disease. CDR3 in amino acids: CASSYSLAGEETQYF. The DNA of the CDR3 is TGTGCCAGCAGTTACAGCCTAGCGGGAGAGGAGACCCAGTACTTC.